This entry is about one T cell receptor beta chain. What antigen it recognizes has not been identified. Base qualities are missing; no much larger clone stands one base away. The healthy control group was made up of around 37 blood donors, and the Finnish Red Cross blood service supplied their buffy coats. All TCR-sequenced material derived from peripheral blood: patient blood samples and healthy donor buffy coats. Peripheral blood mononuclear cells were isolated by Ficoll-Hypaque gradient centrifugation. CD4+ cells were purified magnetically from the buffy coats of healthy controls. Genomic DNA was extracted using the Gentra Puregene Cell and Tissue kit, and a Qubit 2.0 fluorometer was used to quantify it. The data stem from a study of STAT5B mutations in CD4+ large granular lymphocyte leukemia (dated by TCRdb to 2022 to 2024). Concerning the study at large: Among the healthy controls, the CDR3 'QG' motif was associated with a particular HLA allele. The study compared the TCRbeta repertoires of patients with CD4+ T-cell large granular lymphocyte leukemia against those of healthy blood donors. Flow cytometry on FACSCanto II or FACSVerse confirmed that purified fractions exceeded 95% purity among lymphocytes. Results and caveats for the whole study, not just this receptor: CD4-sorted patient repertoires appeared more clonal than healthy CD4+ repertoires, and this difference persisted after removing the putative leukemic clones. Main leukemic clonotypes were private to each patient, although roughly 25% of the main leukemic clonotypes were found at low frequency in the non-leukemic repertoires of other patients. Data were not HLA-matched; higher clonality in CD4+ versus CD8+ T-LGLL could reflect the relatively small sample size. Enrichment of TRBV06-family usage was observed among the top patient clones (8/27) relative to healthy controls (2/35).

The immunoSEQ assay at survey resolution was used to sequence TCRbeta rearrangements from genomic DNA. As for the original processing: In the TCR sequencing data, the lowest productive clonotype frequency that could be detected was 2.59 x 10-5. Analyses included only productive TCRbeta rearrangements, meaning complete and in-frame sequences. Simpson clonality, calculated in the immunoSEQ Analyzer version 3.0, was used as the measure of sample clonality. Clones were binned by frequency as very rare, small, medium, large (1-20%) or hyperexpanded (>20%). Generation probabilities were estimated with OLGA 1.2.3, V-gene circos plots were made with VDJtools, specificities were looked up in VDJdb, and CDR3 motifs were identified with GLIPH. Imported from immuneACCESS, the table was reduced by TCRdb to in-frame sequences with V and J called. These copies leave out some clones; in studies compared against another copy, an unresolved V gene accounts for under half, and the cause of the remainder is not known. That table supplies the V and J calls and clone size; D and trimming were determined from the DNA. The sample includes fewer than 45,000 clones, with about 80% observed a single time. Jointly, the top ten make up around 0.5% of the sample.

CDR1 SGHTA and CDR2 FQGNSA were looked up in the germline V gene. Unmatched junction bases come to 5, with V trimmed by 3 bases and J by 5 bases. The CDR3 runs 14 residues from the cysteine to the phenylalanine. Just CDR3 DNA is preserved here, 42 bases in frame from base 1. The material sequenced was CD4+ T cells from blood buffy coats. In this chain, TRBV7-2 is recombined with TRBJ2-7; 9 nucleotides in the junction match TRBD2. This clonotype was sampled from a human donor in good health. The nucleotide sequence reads TGTGCCAGCAGCTTTAGCGGGGGCGGTGACGAGCAGTACTTC. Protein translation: CASSFSGGGDEQYF.